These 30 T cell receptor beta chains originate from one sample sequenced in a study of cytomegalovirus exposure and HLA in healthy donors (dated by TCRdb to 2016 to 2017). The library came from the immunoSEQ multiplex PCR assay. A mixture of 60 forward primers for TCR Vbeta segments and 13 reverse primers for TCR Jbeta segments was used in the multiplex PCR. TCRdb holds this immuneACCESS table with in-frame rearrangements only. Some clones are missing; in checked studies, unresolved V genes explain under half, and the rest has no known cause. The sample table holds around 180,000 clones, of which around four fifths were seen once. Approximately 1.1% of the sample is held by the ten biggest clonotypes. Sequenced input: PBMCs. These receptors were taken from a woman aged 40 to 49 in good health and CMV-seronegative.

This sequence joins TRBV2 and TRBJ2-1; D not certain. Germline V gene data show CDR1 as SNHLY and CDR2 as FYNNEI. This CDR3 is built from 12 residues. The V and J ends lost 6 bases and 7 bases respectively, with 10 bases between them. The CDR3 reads CASRRITNEQFF. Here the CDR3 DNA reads TGTGCCAGCAGACGAATCACAAATGAGCAGTTCTTC.

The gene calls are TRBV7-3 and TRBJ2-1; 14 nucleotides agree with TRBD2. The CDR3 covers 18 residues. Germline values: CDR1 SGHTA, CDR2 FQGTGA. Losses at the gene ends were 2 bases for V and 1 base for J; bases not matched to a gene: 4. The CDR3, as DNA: TGTGCCAGCAGCTTACGACTAGCGGGAGGGGGTTCCTACAATGAGCAGTTCTTC. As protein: CASSLRLAGGGSYNEQFF.

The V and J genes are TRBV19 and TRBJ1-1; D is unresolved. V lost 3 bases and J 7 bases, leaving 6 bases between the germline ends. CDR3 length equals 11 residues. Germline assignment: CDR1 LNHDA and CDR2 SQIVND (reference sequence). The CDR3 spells CASSIEDEAFF. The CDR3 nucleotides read TGTGCCAGTAGTATCGAGGATGAAGCTTTCTTT.

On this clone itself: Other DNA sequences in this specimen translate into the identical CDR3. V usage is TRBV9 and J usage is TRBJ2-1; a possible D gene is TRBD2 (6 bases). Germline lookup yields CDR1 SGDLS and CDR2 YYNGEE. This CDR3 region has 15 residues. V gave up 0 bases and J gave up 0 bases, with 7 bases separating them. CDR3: CASSVVGSSYNEQFF. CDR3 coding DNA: TGTGCCAGCAGCGTAGTCGGGAGCTCCTACAATGAGCAGTTCTTC.

The CDR3, as DNA: TGTGCCAGCAGCCCGCTCGGTTTAGGGAGCTCCTACGAGCAGTACGTC. It translates to CASSPLGLGSSYEQYV. V gene TRBV5-6 combines with J gene TRBJ2-7; TRBD2 is a possible D gene (5 bases). Germline CDR1 reads SGHDT; CDR2 reads YYEEEE. The CDR3 is 16 residues long. Trimming pared 4 bases from V and 0 bases from J, leaving 17 bases between.

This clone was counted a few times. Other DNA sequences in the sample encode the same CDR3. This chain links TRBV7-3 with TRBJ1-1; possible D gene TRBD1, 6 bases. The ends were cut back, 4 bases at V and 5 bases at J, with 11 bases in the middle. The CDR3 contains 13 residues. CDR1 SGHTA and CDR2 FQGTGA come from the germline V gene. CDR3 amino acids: CASSSNRETEAFF. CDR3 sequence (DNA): TGTGCCAGCAGCTCAAACAGGGAGACTGAAGCTTTCTTT.

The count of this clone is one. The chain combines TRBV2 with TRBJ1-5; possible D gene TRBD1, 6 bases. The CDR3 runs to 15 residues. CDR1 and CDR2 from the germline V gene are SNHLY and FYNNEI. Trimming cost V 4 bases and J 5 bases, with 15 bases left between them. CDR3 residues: CASSVDRSSDQPQHF. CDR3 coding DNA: TGTGCCAGCAGTGTTGACAGGTCTTCGGATCAGCCCCAGCATTTT.

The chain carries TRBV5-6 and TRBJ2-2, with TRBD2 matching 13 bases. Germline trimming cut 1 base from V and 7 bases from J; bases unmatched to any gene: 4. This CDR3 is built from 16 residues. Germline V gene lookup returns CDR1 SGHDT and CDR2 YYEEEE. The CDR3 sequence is CASSLTSGRASGELFF. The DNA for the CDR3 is TGTGCCAGCAGCTTGACTAGCGGGAGGGCCAGCGGGGAGCTGTTTTTT.

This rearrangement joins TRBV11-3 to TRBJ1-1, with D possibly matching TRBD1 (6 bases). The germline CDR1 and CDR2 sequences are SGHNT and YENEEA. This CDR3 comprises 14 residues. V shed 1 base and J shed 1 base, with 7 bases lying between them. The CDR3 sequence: CASSLVRGNTEAFF. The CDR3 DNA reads TGTGCCAGCAGCTTAGTCAGGGGGAACACTGAAGCTTTCTTT.

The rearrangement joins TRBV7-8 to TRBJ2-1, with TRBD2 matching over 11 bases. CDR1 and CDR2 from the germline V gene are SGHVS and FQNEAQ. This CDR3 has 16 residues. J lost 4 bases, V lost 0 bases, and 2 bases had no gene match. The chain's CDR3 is CASSLAGTSGYNEQFF. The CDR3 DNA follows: TGTGCCAGCAGCTTAGCCGGGACTAGCGGTTACAATGAGCAGTTCTTC.

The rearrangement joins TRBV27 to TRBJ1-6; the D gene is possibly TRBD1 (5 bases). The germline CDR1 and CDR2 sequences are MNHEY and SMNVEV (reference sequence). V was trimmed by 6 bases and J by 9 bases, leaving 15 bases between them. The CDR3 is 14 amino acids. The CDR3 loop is CASRPAGRISPLHF. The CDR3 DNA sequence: TGTGCCAGCAGGCCGGCGGGGCGAATTTCACCCCTCCACTTT.

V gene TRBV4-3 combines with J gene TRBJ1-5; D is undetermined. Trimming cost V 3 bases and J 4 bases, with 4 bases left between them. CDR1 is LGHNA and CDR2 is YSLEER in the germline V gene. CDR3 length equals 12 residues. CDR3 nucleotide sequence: TGCGCCAGCAGCCAGGAGAATCAGCCCCAGCATTTT. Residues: CASSQENQPQHF.

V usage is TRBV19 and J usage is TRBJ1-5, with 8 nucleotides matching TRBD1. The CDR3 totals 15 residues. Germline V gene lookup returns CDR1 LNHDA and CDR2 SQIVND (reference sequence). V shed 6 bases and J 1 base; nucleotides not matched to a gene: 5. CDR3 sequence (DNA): TGTGCCAGTAGCGGACAGGGCCTAAGCAATCAGCCCCAGCATTTT. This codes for CASSGQGLSNQPQHF. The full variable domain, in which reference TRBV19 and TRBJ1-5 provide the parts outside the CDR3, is DGGITQSPKYLFRKEGQNVTLSCEQNLNHDAMYWYRQDPGQGLRLIYYSQIVNDFQKGDIAEGYSVSREKKESFPLTVTSAQKNPTAFYLCASSGQGLSNQPQHFGDGTRLSIL.

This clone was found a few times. The CDR3: CASSFFRDSPTNEKLFF. CDR3 coding DNA: TGTGCCAGCAGCTTTTTTCGGGACAGCCCAACTAATGAAAAACTGTTTTTT. The chain is built from TRBV5-5 and TRBJ1-4, with 7 bases matching TRBD1. Germline CDR1 SGHKS, CDR2 YYEKEE (reference sequence). V was pared by 2 bases and J by 0 bases, with 7 bases of the junction left unmatched. This CDR3 has 17 amino acids.

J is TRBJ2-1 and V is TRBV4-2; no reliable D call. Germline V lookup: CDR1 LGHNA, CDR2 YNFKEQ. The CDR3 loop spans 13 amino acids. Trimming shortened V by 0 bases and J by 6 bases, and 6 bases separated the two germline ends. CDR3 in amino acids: CASSQERFNEQFF. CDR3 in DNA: TGTGCCAGCAGCCAAGAGAGATTCAATGAGCAGTTCTTC.

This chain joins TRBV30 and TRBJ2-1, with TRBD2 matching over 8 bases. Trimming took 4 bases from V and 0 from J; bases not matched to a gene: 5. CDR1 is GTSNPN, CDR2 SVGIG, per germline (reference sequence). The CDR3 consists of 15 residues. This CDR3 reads CAWTLGTSSYNEQFF. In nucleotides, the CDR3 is TGTGCCTGGACACTCGGGACTAGCTCCTACAATGAGCAGTTCTTC.

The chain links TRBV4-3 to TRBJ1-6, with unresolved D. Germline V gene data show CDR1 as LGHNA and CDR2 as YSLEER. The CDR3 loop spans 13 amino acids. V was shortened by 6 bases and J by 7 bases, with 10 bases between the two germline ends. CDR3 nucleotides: TGCGCCAGCAGTCCCATTCGGAATTCACCCCTCCACTTT. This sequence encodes CASSPIRNSPLHF.

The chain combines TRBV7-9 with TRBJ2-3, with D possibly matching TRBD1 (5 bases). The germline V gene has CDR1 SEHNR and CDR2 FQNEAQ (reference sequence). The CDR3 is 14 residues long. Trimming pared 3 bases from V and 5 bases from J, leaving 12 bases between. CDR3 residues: CASSFPDRRDTQYF. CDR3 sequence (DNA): TGTGCCAGCAGCTTCCCCGACAGAAGAGATACGCAGTATTTT. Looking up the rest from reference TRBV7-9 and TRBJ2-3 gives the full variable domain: DTGVSQNPRHKITKRGQNVTFRCDPISEHNRLYWYRQTLGQGPEFLTYFQNEAQLEKSRLLSDRFSAERPKGSFSTLEIQRTEQGDSAMYLCASSFPDRRDTQYFGPGTRLTVL.

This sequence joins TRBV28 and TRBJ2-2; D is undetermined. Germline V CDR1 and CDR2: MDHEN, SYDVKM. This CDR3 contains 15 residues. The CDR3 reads CVITSGHSNTGELFF. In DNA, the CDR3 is TGTGTTATAACGAGTGGTCATTCGAACACCGGGGAGCTGTTTTTT.

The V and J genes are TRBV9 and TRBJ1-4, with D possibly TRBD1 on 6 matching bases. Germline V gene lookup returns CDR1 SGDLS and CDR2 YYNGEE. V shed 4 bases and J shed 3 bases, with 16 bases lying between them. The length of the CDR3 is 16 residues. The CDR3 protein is CASSPGGAASNEKLFF. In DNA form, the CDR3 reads TGTGCCAGCAGCCCTGGGGGGGCAGCTTCTAATGAAAAACTGTTTTTT.

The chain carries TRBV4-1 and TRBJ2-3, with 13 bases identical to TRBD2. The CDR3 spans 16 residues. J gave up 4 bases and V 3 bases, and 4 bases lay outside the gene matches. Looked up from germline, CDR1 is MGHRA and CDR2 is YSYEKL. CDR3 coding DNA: TGCGCCAGCAGCCATGGGACTAGCGGGACGTCAGATACGCAGTATTTT. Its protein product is CASSHGTSGTSDTQYF.

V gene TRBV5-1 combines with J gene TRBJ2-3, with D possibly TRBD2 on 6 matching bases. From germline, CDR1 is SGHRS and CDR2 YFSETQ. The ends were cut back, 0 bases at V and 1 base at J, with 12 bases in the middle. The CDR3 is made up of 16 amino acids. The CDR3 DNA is TGCGCCAGCAGCTTGGGCGGTACGGGGGGCACAGATACGCAGTATTTT. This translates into CASSLGGTGGTDTQYF.

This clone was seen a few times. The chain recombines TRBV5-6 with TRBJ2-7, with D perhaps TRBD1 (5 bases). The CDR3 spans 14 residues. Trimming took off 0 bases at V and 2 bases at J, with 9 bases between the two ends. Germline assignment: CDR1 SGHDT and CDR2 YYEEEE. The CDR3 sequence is CASSLARAAYEQYV. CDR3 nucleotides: TGTGCCAGCAGCTTGGCCAGGGCAGCCTACGAGCAGTACGTC.

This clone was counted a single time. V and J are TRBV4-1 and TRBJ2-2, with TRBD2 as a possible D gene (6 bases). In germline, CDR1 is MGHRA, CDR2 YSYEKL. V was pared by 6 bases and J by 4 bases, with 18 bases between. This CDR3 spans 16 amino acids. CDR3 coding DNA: TGCGCCAGCAGTCAGGGAGGACTCCCGGGCACCGGGGAGCTGTTTTTT. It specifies CASSQGGLPGTGELFF.

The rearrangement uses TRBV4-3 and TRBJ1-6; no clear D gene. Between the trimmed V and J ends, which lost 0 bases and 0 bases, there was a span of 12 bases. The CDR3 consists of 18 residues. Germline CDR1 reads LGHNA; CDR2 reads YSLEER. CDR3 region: CASSQEYSGSSYNSPLHF. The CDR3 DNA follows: TGCGCCAGCAGCCAAGAGTATTCGGGGAGCTCCTATAATTCACCCCTCCACTTT.

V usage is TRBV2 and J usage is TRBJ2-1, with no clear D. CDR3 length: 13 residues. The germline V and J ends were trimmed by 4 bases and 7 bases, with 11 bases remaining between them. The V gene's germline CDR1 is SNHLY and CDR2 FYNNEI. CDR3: CASSASDLNEQFF. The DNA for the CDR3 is TGTGCCAGCAGTGCTAGTGACCTAAATGAGCAGTTCTTC. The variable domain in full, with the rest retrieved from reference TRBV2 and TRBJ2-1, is EPEVTQTPSHQVTQMGQEVILRCVPISNHLYFYWYRQILGQKVEFLVSFYNNEISEKSEIFDDQFSVERPDGSNFTLKIRSTKLEDSAMYFCASSASDLNEQFFGPGTRLTVL.

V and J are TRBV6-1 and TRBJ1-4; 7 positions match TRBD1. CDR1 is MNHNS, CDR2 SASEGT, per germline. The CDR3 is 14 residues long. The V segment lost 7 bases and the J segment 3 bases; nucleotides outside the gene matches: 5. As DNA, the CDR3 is TGTGCCAGCATGACCGGGACAGCTAATGAAAAACTGTTTTTT. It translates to CASMTGTANEKLFF.

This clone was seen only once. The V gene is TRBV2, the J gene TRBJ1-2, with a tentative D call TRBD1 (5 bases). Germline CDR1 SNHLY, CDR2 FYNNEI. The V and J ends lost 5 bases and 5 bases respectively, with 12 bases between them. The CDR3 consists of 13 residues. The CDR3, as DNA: TGTGCCAGCAGTCTCTCCGGGACTTATGGCTACACCTTC. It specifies CASSLSGTYGYTF.

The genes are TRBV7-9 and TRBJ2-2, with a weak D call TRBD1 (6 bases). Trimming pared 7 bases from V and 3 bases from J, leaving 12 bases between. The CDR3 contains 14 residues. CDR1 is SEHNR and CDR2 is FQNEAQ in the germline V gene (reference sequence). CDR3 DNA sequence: TGTGCCAGCAACCGGGACATAGACACCGGGGAGCTGTTTTTT. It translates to CASNRDIDTGELFF.

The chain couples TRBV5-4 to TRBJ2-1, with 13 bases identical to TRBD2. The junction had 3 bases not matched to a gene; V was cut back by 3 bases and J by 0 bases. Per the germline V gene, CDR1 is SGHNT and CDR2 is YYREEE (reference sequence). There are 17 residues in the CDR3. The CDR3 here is CASSSRTSGSSYNEQFF. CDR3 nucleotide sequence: TGTGCCAGCAGCTCAAGGACTAGCGGGAGCTCCTACAATGAGCAGTTCTTC.